This T cell receptor beta chain appears in the sequencing data of a study of CD8 T cells in ankylosing spondylitis. Study outcomes and limitations: It was reported that disease-linked clones were significantly enriched in matched ankylosing spondylitis synovial fluid. Ankylosing spondylitis blood appeared to be characterized by a TCR beta motif of under ten highly homologous variants.

This clonotype was found many times. Its target is not known. Quantitative barcoded 5'-RACE was used to prepare TCR beta libraries. Using its own MiXCR run on the 5' RACE reads, TCRdb lists one record per CDR3 protein. The sample has 240,000 or so distinct CDR3 sequences; around a tenth are singletons. This CDR3 is built from 13 residues. V dropped 3 bases and J dropped 2 bases, with 8 bases sitting between them. Germline V lookup: CDR1 SGDLS, CDR2 YYNGEE. This TCR was recovered from a male donor with ankylosing spondylitis or in good health (not recorded which). V gene TRBV9 combines with J gene TRBJ1-1; D is unresolved. Sequencing was carried out using blood, either unsorted or a sorted T cell fraction (not recorded which). CDR3 sequence reads: CASSAGPNTEAFF. DNA for the CDR3: TGTGCCAGCAGCGCCGGACCTAACACTGAAGCTTTCTTT.